This T cell receptor (beta chain) was captured by sequencing in a study of blood T cell repertoires in COVID-19. Turning to the study itself: The cDNA or gDNA used as material had been derived from T cells, B-cell-depleted T cells, or PBMCs.

Unmatched junction bases numbered 14, after V lost 6 bases and J lost 6 bases. Germline V CDR1 and CDR2: KGHSH, LQKENI. The length of the CDR3 is 16 residues. Data came from immunoSEQ multiplex PCR; TCRdb stores just in-frame clones and leaves some out. In the table there are some 130,000 clones, 55% to 75% of which are singletons. V gene TRBV18 combines with J gene TRBJ2-7; TRBD1 matches 10 bases. The sample taken for sequencing was peripheral blood. The clonotype originates from a woman in her sixties or seventies with acute or convalescent COVID-19. The CDR3 reads CASSPMPGTGDSEQYF. CDR3 nucleotide sequence: TGTGCCAGCTCTCCCATGCCTGGGACAGGGGATTCCGAGCAGTACTTC.